The present entry profiles one TCR beta chain with its context. Its antigen is undetermined. Stated time point: week 23, last vaccination. Each vaccine dose was 300 ug of mutant IDH1 20-mer peptide, with topical imiquimod. This record belongs to a study of a mutant IDH1 vaccine in newly diagnosed glioma. Assay used: immunoSEQ multiplex PCR; TCRdb lists only in-frame clones, some missing. Of around 78,000 clones in the sample, around 85% were seen once. CDR1 and CDR2 (germline): SGHNT, YYREEE (reference sequence). Trimming took 3 bases from V and 3 from J, leaving 7 bases between them. This CDR3 spans 14 amino acids.

The source of this sequence is a young man with glioma. Some clones in this sample may be carry-over from other donors' samples. The material sequenced was PBMCs, taken from a glioma patient whose treatment included an IDH1 peptide vaccine. The V and J genes are TRBV5-4 and TRBJ2-6; D is uncertain. This CDR3 is CASSSPFGANVLTF. DNA of the CDR3: TGTGCCAGCAGCTCCCCCTTTGGGGCCAACGTCCTGACTTTC. Variable domain in full (rest from reference TRBV5-4 and TRBJ2-6): ETGVTQSPTHLIKTRGQQVTLRCSSQSGHNTVSWYQQALGQGPQFIFQYYREEENGRGNFPPRFSGLQFPNYSSELNVNALELDDSALYLCASSSPFGANVLTFGAGSRLTVL.